The T cell receptor (beta chain) under discussion was sequenced for a study of identical twins. This CDR3 spans 14 amino acids. Trimming took off 0 bases at V and 5 bases at J, with 8 bases between the two ends. CDR1 LGHDT and CDR2 YNNKEL come from the germline V gene (reference sequence). This clonotype was detected only a few times. In TCRdb, the 5' RACE reads were re-called with MiXCR into one record per CDR3 protein. This repertoire shows roughly 540,000 distinct CDR3 sequences, less than 25% found once; its top ten account for approximately 0.95%. These data were likewise used in another study, on T cells expressing NK-cell markers. This second study notes: Dominant NKG2C+ clonotypes in a handful of donors made up 1.0-7.0% of CD8+ T cells.

Sequenced input: CD4+ T cells sorted from blood. The J gene is TRBJ1-5, the V gene TRBV3-1; no reliable D call. The receptor comes from a young woman in good health. The CDR3 DNA reads TGTGCCAGCAGCCAAGAGCCGGGAGATCAGCCCCAGCATTTT. This gives the protein CASSQEPGDQPQHF.